This passage covers 27 T cell receptor beta chains from one sample sequenced in a study of identical twins. TCRdb used MiXCR to reprocess the 5' RACE reads, holding one entry per CDR3 protein. The table has around 250,000 distinct CDR3 sequences, roughly an eighth seen once. The data also belong to a second study, concerning yellow fever vaccine responses in identical twins.

Sample: memory (CD45RO+) T cells sorted from blood. These receptors all stem from a woman aged 18 to 35 in good health.

The sample holds many counts of this clonotype. This rearrangement joins TRBV4-3 to TRBJ2-5; D is perhaps TRBD2 (6 bases). The CDR3 runs 15 residues. Between the trimmed V and J ends, which lost 1 base and 5 bases, there was a span of 14 bases. Per the germline V gene, CDR1 is LGHNA and CDR2 is YSLEER. The CDR3 region is CASSQVGRELETQYF. As DNA, the CDR3 is TGCGCCAGCAGCCAAGTGGGCCGGGAGTTGGAGACCCAGTACTTC.

This clonotype was detected a few times. J is TRBJ2-3 and V is TRBV10-2; TRBD2 aligns across 10 bases. Germline values: CDR1 WSHSY, CDR2 SAAADI. This CDR3 is built from 16 residues. V was clipped by 1 base and J by 3 bases; unmatched bases: 4. DNA for the CDR3: TGCGCCAGCAGTGAGTGGAGCGGGAGGGCTACAGATACGCAGTATTTT. It codes for CASSEWSGRATDTQYF.

The rearrangement links TRBV5-1 to TRBJ2-1; TRBD2 matches at 8 bases. Germline-derived CDR1 and CDR2 are SGHRS and YFSETQ. V trimming: 4 bases; J trimming: 2 bases; junction bases outside the gene matches: 11. This CDR3 contains 17 residues. DNA for the CDR3: TGCGCCAGCAGCGCATATCAGACTAGCGTCGCCTACAATGAGCAGTTCTTC. Amino acids: CASSAYQTSVAYNEQFF.

This clonotype was recorded many times. This chain joins TRBV5-6 and TRBJ1-1; the D is unclear. Trimming left V 6 bases short and J 1 base short, with 13 bases between. The CDR3 totals 14 residues. In germline, CDR1 is SGHDT, CDR2 YYEEEE. For the CDR3, the DNA is TGTGCCAGCACTAAAGGCGGTCGGAACACTGAAGCTTTCTTT. This sequence encodes CASTKGGRNTEAFF.

The CDR3 here is CASRRGASNTGELFF. The CDR3 nucleotides read TGTGCCAGCAGGCGTGGGGCTTCGAACACCGGGGAGCTGTTTTTT. V gene TRBV6-1 combines with J gene TRBJ2-2; a possible D gene is TRBD1 (5 bases). Deletions cut 6 bases from V and 0 bases from J, with 11 bases between. CDR3 length equals 15 residues. Germline lookup yields CDR1 MNHNS and CDR2 SASEGT.

At least ten counts were recorded for this clonotype. CDR3 region: CASNPGGRSYNEQFF. The CDR3 DNA sequence: TGCGCCAGCAATCCGGGGGGGAGATCCTACAATGAGCAGTTCTTC. V usage is TRBV10-2 and J usage is TRBJ2-1, with 8 positions matching TRBD2. Germline V gene sequence: CDR1 WSHSY, CDR2 SAAADI. The CDR3 sequence is 15 residues long. Trimming at V came to 7 bases and at J to 1 base, leaving 6 bases not matched to a gene.

J is TRBJ2-6 and V is TRBV5-1, with D perhaps assigned TRBD1 or TRBD2 (6 bases each). The length of the CDR3 is 16 residues. From germline, CDR1 is SGHRS and CDR2 YFSETQ. V dropped 7 bases and J dropped 2 bases, with 16 bases sitting between them. CDR3 sequence reads: CASRGQGGAGANVLTF. The CDR3 DNA is TGCGCCAGCCGGGGGCAGGGAGGAGCTGGGGCCAACGTCCTGACTTTC.

This clonotype was seen a handful of times. The J gene is TRBJ1-5, the V gene TRBV5-1; D not certain. Trimming took off 0 bases at V and 2 bases at J, with 9 bases between the two ends. This CDR3 is built from 15 residues. Per the germline V gene, CDR1 is SGHRS and CDR2 is YFSETQ. CDR3 sequence reads: CASSLEGLGNQPQHF. CDR3 DNA: TGCGCCAGCAGCTTGGAGGGATTGGGCAATCAGCCCCAGCATTTT.

This clonotype was detected only a few times. The chain uses TRBV6-1 and TRBJ2-1, with 9 bases aligning to TRBD2. CDR3 length: 15 residues. V dropped 6 bases and J dropped 9; count of bases not matched to a gene: 12. The germline CDR1 and CDR2 sequences are MNHNS and SASEGT. The CDR3 nucleotides read TGTGCCAGCAGCTTTAATAGCGGGAGCGTTGGTGAGCAGTTCTTC. This gives the protein CASSFNSGSVGEQFF.

The chain has TRBV3-1 and TRBJ2-4; 7 bases map to TRBD1. The CDR3 spans 14 residues. Germline V gene sequence: CDR1 LGHDT, CDR2 YNNKEL (reference sequence). Unmatched junction bases numbered 6, after V lost 1 base and J lost 9 bases. As DNA, the CDR3 is TGTGCCAGCAGCCAAGGAGACAGGGACATCATTCAGTACTTC. Amino acid sequence: CASSQGDRDIIQYF.

Many counts were recorded for this clonotype. Here the CDR3 reads CSATPTSGRAGEQYF. In nucleotides, the CDR3 is TGCAGTGCTACACCGACTAGCGGGAGGGCCGGAGAGCAGTACTTC. The J gene is TRBJ2-7, the V gene TRBV20-1; 14 bases map to TRBD2. J lost 7 bases, V lost 4 bases, and 9 bases had no gene match. The CDR3 contains 15 residues. Germline V gives CDR1 DFQATT, CDR2 SNEGSKA (reference sequence).

This clonotype was detected many times. V usage is TRBV5-1 and J usage is TRBJ1-1; D remains unclear. The length of the CDR3 is 13 residues. Germline CDR1 and CDR2: SGHRS and YFSETQ. V was pared by 6 bases and J by 0 bases, with 9 bases between. CDR3 coding DNA: TGCGCCAGCAAGGGCAAGTTGAACACTGAAGCTTTCTTT. The encoded protein is CASKGKLNTEAFF.

There are many counts of this clonotype. CDR3 in DNA: TGTGCCTGTCGCGGGAGTGGGTACAATGAGCAGTTCTTC. Translation gives CACRGSGYNEQFF. J is TRBJ2-1 and V is TRBV30, with 7 nucleotides matching TRBD2. Germline V gives CDR1 GTSNPN, CDR2 SVGIG (reference sequence). The CDR3 loop spans 13 amino acids. V gave up 6 bases and J gave up 4 bases; unmatched junction bases: 6.

This clonotype was recorded a few times. The genes are TRBV28 and TRBJ1-1; 9 bases align to TRBD1. The CDR3 runs to 14 residues. Germline V lookup: CDR1 MDHEN, CDR2 SYDVKM. The V gene end was trimmed by 4 bases and the J gene end by 5 bases; junction bases not matched to a gene: 5. CDR3 residues: CASSSQGARTEAFF. The CDR3 nucleotides read TGTGCCAGCAGTTCACAGGGGGCTAGAACTGAAGCTTTCTTT.

The CDR3 bases are TGTGCCACCAGCAGCCAGGACAGGGGGGACATCAATGAGCAGTTCTTC. Translated, it gives CATSSQDRGDINEQFF. This chain joins TRBV15 and TRBJ2-1; 10 nucleotides agree with TRBD1. The J segment lost 6 bases and the V segment lost 3 bases, leaving 8 bases of the junction unmatched. The CDR3 spans 16 residues. Germline lookup yields CDR1 LNHNV and CDR2 YYDKDF (reference sequence).

The chain is built from TRBV14 and TRBJ2-1, with TRBD1 matching 11 bases. CDR1 and CDR2 (germline): SGHDN, FVKESK. The CDR3 loop spans 16 amino acids. With V trimmed by 4 bases and J by 4 bases, 6 bases remained unmatched. Here the CDR3 DNA reads TGTGCCAGCAGCCCAATCGGACAGGGGGCTTACAATGAGCAGTTCTTC. Translating it yields CASSPIGQGAYNEQFF.

This clonotype was detected ten times or more. This chain links TRBV6-5 with TRBJ2-3; D gene uncertain. The length of the CDR3 is 16 residues. Trimming left V 5 bases short and J 0 bases short, with 15 bases between. Per germline, CDR1 MNHEY and CDR2 SVGAGI. For the CDR3, the DNA is TGTGCCAGCAGTCTATCGCCGGGTCCTAGCACAGATACGCAGTATTTT. Its protein product is CASSLSPGPSTDTQYF.

Many counts were recorded for this clonotype. This chain joins TRBV12-3 or TRBV12-4 and TRBJ2-1; 13 bases agree with TRBD2. The CDR3 consists of 17 residues. With V trimmed by 4 bases and J by 7 bases, 10 bases remained unmatched. The CDR3: CASSSGLAGLFWNEQFF. The CDR3 region has the DNA TGTGCCAGCAGTTCGGGACTAGCGGGACTCTTCTGGAATGAGCAGTTCTTC.

V and J are TRBV5-1 and TRBJ2-1; 13 bases are shared with TRBD2. After removal of 1 base from V and 6 bases from J, the junction contained 7 bases not matched to a gene. The germline V gene has CDR1 SGHRS and CDR2 YFSETQ. The length of the CDR3 is 17 residues. The CDR3 loop is CASSLWETSGGTNEQFF. CDR3 nucleotide sequence: TGCGCCAGCAGCTTGTGGGAGACTAGCGGGGGGACCAATGAGCAGTTCTTC.

The chain links TRBV6-1 to TRBJ1-2; D unresolved. Germline CDR1 is MNHNS and CDR2 is SASEGT. Trimming stripped 6 bases from V and 2 bases from J, with 16 bases between. CDR3 length equals 15 residues. This CDR3 is CASSPPTAGNYGYTF. The DNA of the CDR3 is TGTGCCAGCAGCCCCCCCACGGCAGGAAACTATGGCTACACCTTC.

This clonotype occurred many times. V is TRBV30 and J is TRBJ2-5; D may be TRBD2 (6 bases). V lost 4 bases to trimming and J lost 5 bases, with 8 bases between them. Germline CDR1 GTSNPN, CDR2 SVGIG (reference sequence). This CDR3 is built from 11 residues. CDR3 nucleotides: TGTGCCTGGACCCGGGGGGAGACCCAGTACTTC. Protein product: CAWTRGETQYF.

This clonotype has a handful of counts. The chain has TRBV9 and TRBJ1-5; D gene ambiguous. Germline V lookup: CDR1 SGDLS, CDR2 YYNGEE. V lost 0 bases and J lost 3, with 4 bases in between. There are 13 residues in the CDR3. CDR3 in amino acids: CASSVDHNQPQHF. CDR3 DNA sequence: TGTGCCAGCAGCGTAGACCACAATCAGCCCCAGCATTTT. Supplemented by reference TRBV9 and TRBJ1-5, the full variable domain reads DSGVTQTPKHLITATGQRVTLRCSPRSGDLSVYWYQQSLDQGLQFLIQYYNGEERAKGNILERFSAQQFPDLHSELNLSSLELGDSALYFCASSVDHNQPQHFGDGTRLSIL.

This clonotype has a count of ten or more. V gene TRBV10-3 combines with J gene TRBJ2-6; D assignment may be TRBD1 or TRBD2 (5 bases each). CDR1 is ENHRY, CDR2 SYGVKD, per germline. V was pared by 2 bases and J by 2 bases, with 7 bases between. This CDR3 is 15 amino acids long. CDR3 DNA: TGTGCCATCAGTGAGGGGGGAGCTGGGGCCAACGTCCTGACTTTC. Encoded protein: CAISEGGAGANVLTF.

The chain employs TRBV7-2 and TRBJ2-1; 7 bases map to TRBD1. The CDR3 is made up of 15 amino acids. V shed 4 bases, J shed 4 bases, and the junction held 7 bases outside the gene matches. CDR1 is SGHTA, CDR2 FQGNSA, per germline. The CDR3 is CASSYGPGQYNEQFF. The CDR3 DNA follows: TGTGCCAGCAGCTACGGGCCGGGACAGTACAATGAGCAGTTCTTC. Full variable domain (outside the CDR3, taken from reference TRBV7-2 and TRBJ2-1): GAGVSQSPSNKVTEKGKDVELRCDPISGHTALYWYRQSLGQGLEFLIYFQGNSAPDKSGLPSDRFSAERTGGSVSTLTIQRTQQEDSAVYLCASSYGPGQYNEQFFGPGTRLTVL.

This clonotype was seen many times. The rearrangement links TRBV6-1 to TRBJ2-1, with no clear D. Looked up from germline, CDR1 is MNHNS and CDR2 is SASEGT. The CDR3 length is 12 residues. Trimming pared 4 bases from V and 4 bases from J, leaving 5 bases between. The CDR3 loop reads CASSVVYNEQFF. The CDR3 coding sequence is TGTGCCAGCAGTGTTGTTTACAATGAGCAGTTCTTC.

This clonotype was recorded a few times. V is TRBV6-4 and J is TRBJ2-1, with 9 bases identical to TRBD1. The CDR3 is made up of 13 amino acids. The ends lost 4 bases at V and 9 bases at J; junction bases unmatched: 4. Germline CDR1 MRHNA, CDR2 SNTAGT. The CDR3 nucleotides read TGTGCCAGCAGTGCCTTGACAGGGGGTGAGCAGTTCTTC. Amino acid sequence: CASSALTGGEQFF.

In its sample, this clonotype was seen a few times. This sequence joins TRBV6-2 or TRBV6-3 and TRBJ2-7; TRBD1 agrees at 7 bases. There are 14 residues in the CDR3. The J segment lost 1 base and the V segment lost 3 bases, leaving 3 bases of the junction unmatched. The V gene's germline CDR1 is MNHEY and CDR2 SVGEGT. CDR3 region: CASSYPGQSYEQYF. DNA of the CDR3: TGTGCCAGCAGTTATCCGGGACAGTCCTACGAGCAGTACTTC.